This entry describes one T cell receptor beta chain. The sample originates from a study of shared clonotypes between healthy human individuals. Germline values: CDR1 SGHNT, CDR2 YENEEA. This CDR3 is built from 15 residues. V was trimmed by 1 base and J by 4 bases, leaving 10 bases between them. Splitting of each subset's genomic DNA was done evenly across several immunoSEQ plates. Here immunoSEQ multiplex PCR was the method, and the copy in TCRdb shows in-frame clones only, minus some. The table includes around 2.5 million clones, over 85% detected once. J is TRBJ2-2 and V is TRBV11-3; the D is unclear. This receptor was taken from a man between 18 and 29 years old in good health. Some clones in this sample may be carry-over from other donors' samples. The sample taken for sequencing was naive CD4+ T cells from PBMCs. Subset noted: CD45RA+ positively selected. The CDR3 spells CASSLVVGGTGELFF. CDR3 sequence (DNA): TGTGCCAGCAGCTTAGTAGTGGGCGGCACCGGGGAGCTGTTTTTT.